The 17 T cell receptor beta chains reported below all come from one sample, sequenced in a study of T cells after yellow fever vaccination. TCRdb reprocessed the 5' RACE reads with MiXCR, giving one entry per CDR3 protein. The sample lists approximately 550,000 distinct CDR3 sequences; about 14% were seen once. Sequenced here: PBMCs, sampled on the day of the yellow fever booster vaccination. These receptors originate from a man aged 25-45 years who received the YFV17D yellow fever vaccine.

This rearrangement joins TRBV4-2 to TRBJ1-1; TRBD1 matches at 8 bases. V was clipped by 3 bases and J by 4 bases; unmatched bases: 7. This CDR3 has 15 amino acids. Germline-derived CDR1 and CDR2 are LGHNA and YNFKEQ. This CDR3 is CASSHDRGSGTEAFF. In DNA, the CDR3 is TGTGCCAGCAGCCACGACAGGGGAAGTGGCACTGAAGCTTTCTTT.

This sequence joins TRBV7-6 and TRBJ1-6, with D possibly matching TRBD1 (5 bases). CDR1 is SGHVS, CDR2 FNYEAQ, per germline. V was clipped by 6 bases and J by 10 bases, with 16 bases between them. This CDR3 has 14 amino acids. The CDR3 spells CASSKPGAGSPLHF. As DNA, the CDR3 is TGTGCCAGCAGTAAACCCGGGGCTGGGTCACCCCTCCACTTT.

This clonotype came up a few times. This sequence joins TRBV11-2 and TRBJ2-3; the D is unclear. V lost 5 bases to trimming and J lost 1 base, with 10 bases between them. The CDR3 totals 14 residues. Germline CDR1 is SGHAT and CDR2 is FQNNGV. In DNA form, the CDR3 reads TGTGCCAGCAGCACCCGTTGGCGCACAGATACGCAGTATTTT. Protein sequence: CASSTRWRTDTQYF.

The chain carries TRBV5-1 and TRBJ2-1; 7 bases map to TRBD1. Unmatched junction bases numbered 4, after V lost 4 bases and J lost 3 bases. CDR1 is SGHRS and CDR2 is YFSETQ in the germline V gene. The CDR3 has 14 amino acids. CDR3 sequence reads: CASSPGTDYNEQFF. As DNA, the CDR3 is TGCGCCAGCAGCCCCGGGACAGACTACAATGAGCAGTTCTTC.

The rearrangement joins TRBV6-1 to TRBJ2-5; 9 bases agree with TRBD1. CDR3 size: 14 residues. Germline V lookup: CDR1 MNHNS, CDR2 SASEGT. Trimming took 9 bases from V and 5 from J; bases not matched to a gene: 10. CDR3: CASLPQGAGETQYF. The DNA for the CDR3 is TGTGCCAGTTTGCCACAGGGGGCCGGGGAGACCCAGTACTTC.

This clonotype came up a few times. One end of the junction is discordant with germline, which a read error may explain. This sequence joins TRBV12-3 or TRBV12-4 and TRBJ2-7, with TRBD2 matching 7 bases. The CDR3 is made up of 15 amino acids. CDR3 sequence (DNA): TGTGCCAGCAGCAAACTGGCGACTAGCTCCCACGAGCAGTACTTC. It codes for CASSKLATSSHEQYF.

The CDR3 sequence: CASSWDRPYTGELFF. The CDR3 DNA reads as TGTGCCAGCAGCTGGGACAGGCCCTACACCGGGGAGCTGTTTTTT. The chain combines TRBV7-2 with TRBJ2-2; the match to TRBD1 covers 8 bases. The CDR3 totals 15 residues. J was trimmed by 3 bases and V by 4 bases; bases with no gene match: 4. The germline V gene encodes CDR1 SGHTA and CDR2 FQGNSA.

This clonotype has just a few counts. The chain has TRBV24-1 and TRBJ2-1, with 9 bases identical to TRBD1. This CDR3 contains 15 residues. Germline CDR1 is KGHDR and CDR2 is SFDVKD. Trimming removed 2 bases from V and 8 bases from J; junction bases left unmatched: 6. For the CDR3, the DNA is TGTGCCACCAGTGATTATGGACAGGGGAAAGATGAGCAGTTCTTC. The encoded protein is CATSDYGQGKDEQFF.

The V gene is TRBV7-2, the J gene TRBJ1-4; D is perhaps TRBD1 (5 bases). This CDR3 is built from 16 residues. The V end was cut by 7 bases, the J end by 7 bases, with 22 bases between. CDR1 and CDR2 from the germline V gene are SGHTA and FQGNSA. The CDR3 sequence is CASTPGGRGLREKLFF. The CDR3, as DNA: TGTGCCAGCACCCCTGGGGGGAGGGGACTACGTGAAAAACTGTTTTTT.

Only a few counts were recorded for this clonotype. V usage is TRBV29-1 and J usage is TRBJ2-7, with D perhaps given as TRBD1 or TRBD2 (5 bases each). V gave up 4 bases and J gave up 8 bases, with 15 bases separating them. The CDR3 is made up of 12 amino acids. Germline lookup yields CDR1 SQVTM and CDR2 ANQGSEA. CDR3 sequence (DNA): TGCAGCGTTGGTGGGGACCTGCAGCAGCAGTACTTC. Amino acid sequence: CSVGGDLQQQYF.

There are a few counts of this clonotype. This sequence joins TRBV9 and TRBJ2-3, with 8 bases identical to TRBD2. The CDR3 sequence is 14 residues long. The V and J ends lost 0 bases and 5 bases, in that order; junction bases with no gene match: 2. CDR1 SGDLS and CDR2 YYNGEE come from the germline V gene. Written as DNA, the CDR3 is TGTGCCAGCAGCGTAGCGAGCGGGAGAGATACGCAGTATTTT. Its protein is CASSVASGRDTQYF.

This clonotype was picked up a small number of times. The chain is built from TRBV18 and TRBJ2-7; weak D call: TRBD2 (6 bases). Trimming took off 2 bases at V and 6 bases at J, with 14 bases between the two ends. CDR1 and CDR2 (germline): KGHSH, LQKENI. The CDR3 contains 14 residues. DNA of the CDR3: TGTGCCAGCTCACCAAGTCTCCAGGGAGGCGAGCAGTACTTC. Protein: CASSPSLQGGEQYF.

This clonotype was counted only a few times. The chain uses TRBV20-1 and TRBJ2-5; 9 bases match TRBD2. V lost 2 bases and J lost 5; bases outside the gene matches: 9. This CDR3 has 15 amino acids. Germline values: CDR1 DFQATT, CDR2 SNEGSKA (reference sequence). The CDR3 loop is CSARSVAGASETQYF. The DNA of the CDR3 is TGCAGTGCTAGATCGGTAGCGGGAGCGTCGGAGACCCAGTACTTC.

The chain carries TRBV27 and TRBJ2-7, with TRBD2 identical over 13 bases. CDR1 and CDR2 from the germline V gene are MNHEY and SMNVEV (reference sequence). The J segment lost 0 bases and the V segment lost 7 bases, leaving 3 bases of the junction unmatched. The CDR3 has 15 residues. CDR3 in amino acids: CASKLAGGSSYEQYF. For the CDR3, the DNA is TGTGCCAGCAAACTAGCGGGAGGGAGCTCCTACGAGCAGTACTTC.

This clonotype was seen a few times. The chain is built from TRBV10-3 and TRBJ2-1, with 7 bases lining up with TRBD1. CDR3 length: 14 residues. The germline V gene has CDR1 ENHRY and CDR2 SYGVKD. With 9 bases clipped from V and 0 bases from J, the junction kept 5 bases outside the gene matches. In nucleotides, the CDR3 is TGTGCCATACAACAGGGGACCTCCTACAATGAGCAGTTCTTC. Protein: CAIQQGTSYNEQFF.

This clonotype was recorded many times. V usage is TRBV20-1 and J usage is TRBJ2-1; 10 nucleotides match TRBD2. J was trimmed by 4 bases and V by 6 bases; bases with no gene match: 12. The V gene's germline CDR1 is DFQATT and CDR2 SNEGSKA (reference sequence). The CDR3 loop spans 16 amino acids. The CDR3 nucleotides are TGCAGTGCCCAAAAGGAGCGGGAGGGCCCGTACAATGAGCAGTTCTTC. As protein: CSAQKEREGPYNEQFF.

This clonotype was detected ten times or more. The chain couples TRBV2 to TRBJ2-7, with D perhaps matching TRBD2 (6 bases). Germline CDR1 reads SNHLY; CDR2 reads FYNNEI. Trimming shortened V by 8 bases and J by 3 bases, and 17 bases separated the two germline ends. This CDR3 contains 14 residues. CDR3 sequence reads: CASGRSTTDYEQYF. The DNA of the CDR3 is TGTGCCAGCGGGAGGTCGACTACTGACTACGAGCAGTACTTC.